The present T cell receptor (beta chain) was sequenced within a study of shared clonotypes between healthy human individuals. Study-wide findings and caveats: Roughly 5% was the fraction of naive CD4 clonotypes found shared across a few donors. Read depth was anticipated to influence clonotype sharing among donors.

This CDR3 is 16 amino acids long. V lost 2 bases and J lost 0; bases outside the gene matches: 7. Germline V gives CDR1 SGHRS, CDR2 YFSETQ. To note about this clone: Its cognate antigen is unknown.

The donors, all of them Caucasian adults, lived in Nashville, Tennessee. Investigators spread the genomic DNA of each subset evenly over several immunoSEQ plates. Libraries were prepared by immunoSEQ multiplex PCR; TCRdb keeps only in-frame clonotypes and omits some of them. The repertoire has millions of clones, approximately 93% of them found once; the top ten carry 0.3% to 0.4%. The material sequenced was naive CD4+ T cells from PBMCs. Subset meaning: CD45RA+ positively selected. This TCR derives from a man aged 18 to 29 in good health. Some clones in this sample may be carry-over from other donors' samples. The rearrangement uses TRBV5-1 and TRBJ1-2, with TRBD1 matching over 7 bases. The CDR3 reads CASSFSTGTANYGYTF. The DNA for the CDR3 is TGCGCCAGCAGCTTTTCGACAGGGACAGCTAACTATGGCTACACCTTC.